This T cell receptor (beta chain) was captured in a study of breast tumors, draining lymph nodes, adjacent tissues. General study points: Tumor and nontumor repertoires were significantly more similar in luminal-like than in basal-like breast cancer. Tumor TCR diversity was below lymph nodes but above nontumor tissue.

The CDR3 has 16 amino acids. Germline CDR1 KGHSH, CDR2 LQKENI. V lost 1 base, J lost 7 bases, and 6 bases stayed unmatched. The lymph nodes were axillary draining lymph nodes from breast cancer patients. TCRdb itself ran the multiplex PCR reads through MiXCR, one entry per CDR3 protein. The sample consists of around 190,000 distinct CDR3 sequences, approximately 33% of them appearing once. In its sample, this clonotype was seen many times. Its target is not known. Input material: axillary lymph node tissue. The origin of this receptor is a female donor with breast cancer. Some clones in this sample may be carry-over from other donors' samples. The chain uses TRBV18 and TRBJ1-6; TRBD1 matches at 8 bases. This CDR3 reads CASSPQGQGRNSPLHF. DNA for the CDR3: TGTGCCAGCTCACCACAAGGACAGGGTCGAAATTCACCCCTCCACTTT.